This T cell receptor beta chain was observed in a study of shared clonotypes between healthy human individuals. Study overall: CD4 naive and memory got three plates each, CD8 naive two, CD8 memory one. Findings and limits, study-wide: The study generally estimated greater richness for naive than memory subsets. Naive CD4 clonotype sharing across several donors was about 5.3%.

Naive CD8 populations comprised CD45RO-negative cells positively selected for CCR7, excluding terminally differentiated effector memory CD45RA+ cells. This clone was detected once. Its matching antigen is unknown. CDR1 is SEHNR, CDR2 FQNEAQ, per germline (reference sequence). This CDR3 spans 14 amino acids. The ends lost 5 bases at V and 10 bases at J; junction bases unmatched: 8. The repertoire was sequenced with immunoSEQ multiplex PCR; TCRdb's copy has only in-frame clones and lacks some. Among some 600,000 clones, 90% to 97% were seen once, and the ten largest hold 0.11%. Sequencing input: naive CD8+ T cells sorted from blood. This receptor was obtained from a woman between 25 and 40 years old in good health. This chain uses TRBV7-9 with TRBJ2-1, with 10 bases that match TRBD2. The CDR3 DNA is TGTGCCAGCAGCGCTAGCGGGAGTCTTCGGGAGCAGTTCTTC. Translation gives CASSASGSLREQFF.